What follows is one T cell receptor beta chain and its context. This may be a read error: a much more frequent sequence differs by one nucleotide. Starting material for RNA and DNA co-extraction consisted of 20-30 mg of unsorted bulk tissue. These data belong to a study of tumor-infiltrating lymphocytes in primary liver carcinoma. Overall study: Between about 4 and 11 cm across, the tumors were all of stage T1-T3 N0M0.

The CDR3 sequence is 14 residues long. The J segment lost 2 bases and the V segment lost 8 bases, leaving 8 bases of the junction unmatched. Germline V gene data show CDR1 as SEHNR and CDR2 as FQNEAQ (reference sequence). Synthesis of TCR beta cDNA was carried out from 500 ng total RNA with a constant-region primer. Libraries of TCR beta came from three nested multiplex PCR rounds with slightly modified ARM-PCR. Two initial PCR rounds of approximately 10 cycles each paired TRBV1-TRBV30 forward primers with a C-beta reverse primer. A single record per CDR3 protein comes from TCRdb applying MiXCR to the multiplex PCR reads. Of 150,000 to 200,000 distinct CDR3 sequences in the sample, just under 85% were seen once.

The sample was tumor tissue from primary liver carcinoma. The origin of this receptor is a man aged 35-49 years with primary liver carcinoma and hepatitis B virus infection. The chain has TRBV7-9 and TRBJ1-2; 7 bases are shared with TRBD1. In DNA form, the CDR3 reads TGTGCCAGCCGCCGAACAGGGGCCAACTATGGCTACACCTTC. It specifies CASRRTGANYGYTF. Full variable domain (missing parts from reference TRBV7-9 and TRBJ1-2): DTGVSQNPRHKITKRGQNVTFRCDPISEHNRLYWYRQTLGQGPEFLTYFQNEAQLEKSRLLSDRFSAERPKGSFSTLEIQRTEQGDSAMYLCASRRTGANYGYTFGSGTRLTVV.